This T cell receptor (beta chain) was found in a study of cytomegalovirus exposure and HLA in healthy donors. Germline V gene lookup returns CDR1 SGHRS and CDR2 YFSETQ. The CDR3 sequence is 13 residues long. The V segment lost 7 bases and the J segment 5 bases; nucleotides outside the gene matches: 3. PCR used 60 Vbeta primers and 13 Jbeta primers. Clones were sequenced by immunoSEQ multiplex PCR, and TCRdb holds only the in-frame ones, with some missing. Here the sample table reports about 50,000 clones. Concerning this clone: This same CDR3 is encoded by further DNA sequences in the sample.

Although they were nominally healthy when sampled, donors likely had unrecorded immune exposures. The genes are TRBV5-1 and TRBJ1-4; TRBD1 agrees at 9 bases. The TCR sequence derives from a woman under 30 in good health and CMV-seronegative. The specimen was PBMCs. The CDR3 sequence is CASAGQGNEKLFF. The CDR3 bases are TGCGCCAGCGCGGGACAGGGAAATGAAAAACTGTTTTTT.